Shown below are 7 T cell receptor beta chains from a single sample sequenced in a study of CD8+ T cells in alopecia areata. In each case, RNA was isolated and then reverse transcribed into cDNA as the sequencing template. Using immunoSEQ multiplex PCR, the repertoire was profiled, and TCRdb retains in-frame clones only, with some absent. The sample holds about 64,000 clones, more than 45% seen once. As to treatment: oral pan-JAK inhibitor, 5-10 mg twice daily. The sequencing here drew on CD8+ T cells sorted from blood, taken at approximately week 37, from a patient treated with tofacitinib. These receptors all stem from a human donor with alopecia areata.

The chain carries TRBV19 and TRBJ2-1; D call uncertain. Germline V lookup: CDR1 LNHDA, CDR2 SQIVND (reference sequence). The CDR3 loop spans 14 amino acids. V gave up 5 bases and J gave up 8 bases, with 16 bases separating them. This chain's CDR3 is CASSDPPGPDEQFF. The CDR3, as DNA: TGTGCCAGTAGTGACCCTCCAGGACCCGATGAGCAGTTCTTC.

This clone has just a few counts. The chain recombines TRBV29-1 with TRBJ2-1, with TRBD2 as a possible D gene (6 bases). Germline values: CDR1 SQVTM, CDR2 ANQGSEA. The CDR3 consists of 13 residues. V was trimmed by 4 bases and J by 7 bases, leaving 14 bases between them. CDR3 nucleotides: TGCAGCGTTGGTGACCTAGCGTTAAATGAGCAGTTCTTC. Translation: CSVGDLALNEQFF.

This clone was seen only once. This chain uses TRBV5-1 with TRBJ2-3; the D is unclear. The germline gives CDR1 SGHRS, CDR2 YFSETQ. V dropped 0 bases and J dropped 4 bases, with 12 bases sitting between them. This CDR3 has 15 residues. The CDR3 spells CASSLASSLADTQYF. The CDR3 DNA reads as TGCGCCAGCAGCTTGGCCAGCTCTCTGGCAGATACGCAGTATTTT.

The V gene is TRBV5-1, the J gene TRBJ1-3; D call uncertain. The ends were cut back, 3 bases at V and 3 bases at J, with 7 bases in the middle. The CDR3 consists of 13 residues. Per the germline V gene, CDR1 is SGHRS and CDR2 is YFSETQ. CDR3 nucleotide sequence: TGCGCCAGCAGCTGGAACCTTGGAAACACCATATATTTT. Residues: CASSWNLGNTIYF.

V usage is TRBV6-6 and J usage is TRBJ2-7; weak D call: TRBD2 (5 bases). V lost 7 bases and J lost 2, with 15 bases in between. Germline CDR1 reads MNHNY; CDR2 reads SVGAGI (reference sequence). CDR3 length equals 14 residues. The CDR3 DNA is TGTGCCAGCATAGCACGGGGAATCACCTACGAGCAGTACTTC. It specifies CASIARGITYEQYF.

Only one count was recorded for this clone. This chain uses TRBV30 with TRBJ2-1, with D possibly called TRBD1 or TRBD2 (7 bases each). V lost 2 bases and J lost 8, with 16 bases in between. CDR3 length equals 14 residues. Germline CDR1 GTSNPN, CDR2 SVGIG (reference sequence). The CDR3 DNA sequence: TGTGCCTGGAGTTCTCAGGGGGGAGGGGATGAGCAGTTCTTC. This sequence encodes CAWSSQGGGDEQFF.

The chain links TRBV6-5 to TRBJ2-7; 11 bases match TRBD1. This CDR3 has 13 residues. Trimming cost V 6 bases and J 7 bases; bases outside gene matches: 5. The germline gives CDR1 MNHEY, CDR2 SVGAGI. CDR3: CASRSGTGGEQYF. The CDR3 coding sequence is TGTGCCAGCAGATCCGGGACAGGGGGTGAGCAGTACTTC.